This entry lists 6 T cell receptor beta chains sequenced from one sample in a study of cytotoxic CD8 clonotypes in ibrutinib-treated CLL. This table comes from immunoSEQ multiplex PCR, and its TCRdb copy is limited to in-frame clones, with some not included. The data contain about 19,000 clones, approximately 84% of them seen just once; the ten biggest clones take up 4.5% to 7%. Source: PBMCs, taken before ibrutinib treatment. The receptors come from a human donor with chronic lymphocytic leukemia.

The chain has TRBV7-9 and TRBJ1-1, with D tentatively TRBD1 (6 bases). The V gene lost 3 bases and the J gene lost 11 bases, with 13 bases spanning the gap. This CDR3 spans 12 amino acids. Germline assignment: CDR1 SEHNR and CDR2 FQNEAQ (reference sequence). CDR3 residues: CASSLAGEWAFF. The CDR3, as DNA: TGTGCCAGCAGCTTGGCAGGGGAGTGGGCTTTCTTT.

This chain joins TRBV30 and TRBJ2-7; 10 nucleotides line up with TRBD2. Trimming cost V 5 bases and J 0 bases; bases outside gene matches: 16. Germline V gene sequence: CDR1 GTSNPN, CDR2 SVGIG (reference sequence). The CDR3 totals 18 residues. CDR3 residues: CAWAAWSGGASASYEQYF. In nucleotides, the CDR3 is TGTGCCTGGGCGGCTTGGAGCGGGGGGGCCTCTGCCTCCTACGAGCAGTACTTC.

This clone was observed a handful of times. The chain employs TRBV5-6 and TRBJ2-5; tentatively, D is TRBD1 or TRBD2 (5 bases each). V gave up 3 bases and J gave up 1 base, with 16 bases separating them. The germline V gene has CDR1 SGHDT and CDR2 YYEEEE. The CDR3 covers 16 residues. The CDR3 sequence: CASSSSGTVPQETQYF. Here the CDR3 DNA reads TGTGCCAGCAGCTCGTCCGGGACGGTGCCCCAAGAGACCCAGTACTTC.

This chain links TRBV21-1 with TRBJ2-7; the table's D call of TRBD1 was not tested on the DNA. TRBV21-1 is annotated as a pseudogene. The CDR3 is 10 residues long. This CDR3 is CADLGEEQYF. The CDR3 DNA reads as TGTGCTGACCTAGGGGAAGAGCAGTACTTC.

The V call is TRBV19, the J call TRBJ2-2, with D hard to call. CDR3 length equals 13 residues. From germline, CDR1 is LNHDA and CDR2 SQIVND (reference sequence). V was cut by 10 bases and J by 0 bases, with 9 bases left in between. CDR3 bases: TGTGCCACCACAGACCCGAACACCGGGGAGCTGTTTTTT. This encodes CATTDPNTGELFF. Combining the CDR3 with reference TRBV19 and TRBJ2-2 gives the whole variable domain DGGITQSPKYLFRKEGQNVTLSCEQNLNHDAMYWYRQDPGQGLRLIYYSQIVNDFQKGDIAEGYSVSREKKESFPLTVTSAQKNPTAFYLCATTDPNTGELFFGEGSRLTVL.

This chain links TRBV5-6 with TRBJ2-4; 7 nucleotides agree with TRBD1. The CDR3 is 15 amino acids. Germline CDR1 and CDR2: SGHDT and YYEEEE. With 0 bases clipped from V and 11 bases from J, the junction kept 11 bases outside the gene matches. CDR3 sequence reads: CASSLDRGLGTVQYF. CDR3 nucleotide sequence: TGTGCCAGCAGCTTGGACAGGGGATTGGGTACGGTTCAGTACTTC.